This note documents a single T cell receptor (beta chain) sequence. The CDR3 goes on 3 residues after the read ends, and that part is filled in from the germline J gene. The data are from a study of T cells in women clearing cervical HPV infection. Profiling relied on immunoSEQ multiplex PCR, and the TCRdb table lists in-frame clones only, not all of them. This sample's table reports some 11,000 clones. Germline CDR1 reads DFQATT; CDR2 reads SNEGSKA (reference sequence). The germline V and J ends were trimmed by 6 bases and 4 bases, with 19 bases remaining between them. The CDR3 covers 15 residues. Input material: blood buffy coat. The chain uses TRBV20-1 and TRBJ1-5, with a tentative D call TRBD1 (6 bases). The TCR originated in a woman between 18 and 70 years old with a cervical HPV16 infection that either progressed to CIN3+ or cleared (not recorded which). This CDR3 reads CSAIEAGGPNQPQHF. The DNA read from the CDR3 is TGCAGTGCCATAGAGGCCGGGGGGCCAAATCAGCCC.